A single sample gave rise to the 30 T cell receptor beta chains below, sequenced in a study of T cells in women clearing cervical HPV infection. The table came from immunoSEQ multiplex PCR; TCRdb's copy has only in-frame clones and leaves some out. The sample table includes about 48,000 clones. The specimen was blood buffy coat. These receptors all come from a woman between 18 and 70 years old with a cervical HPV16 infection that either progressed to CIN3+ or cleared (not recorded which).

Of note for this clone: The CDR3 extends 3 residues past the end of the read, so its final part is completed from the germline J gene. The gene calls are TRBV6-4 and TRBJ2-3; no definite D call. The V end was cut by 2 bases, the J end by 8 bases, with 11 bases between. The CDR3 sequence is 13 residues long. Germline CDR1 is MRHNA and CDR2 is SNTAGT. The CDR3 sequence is CASSDLNSGTQYF. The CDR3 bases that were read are TGTGCCAGCAGTGACCTAAATTCGGGTACG.

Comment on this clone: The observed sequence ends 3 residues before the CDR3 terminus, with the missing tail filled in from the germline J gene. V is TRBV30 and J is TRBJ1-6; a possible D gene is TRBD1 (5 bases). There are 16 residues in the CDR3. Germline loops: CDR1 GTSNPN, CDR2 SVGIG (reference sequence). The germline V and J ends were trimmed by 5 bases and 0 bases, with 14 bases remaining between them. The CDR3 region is CAWRVRQSSYNSPLHF. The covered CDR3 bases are TGTGCCTGGCGAGTCCGACAGAGCTCCTATAATTCACCC.

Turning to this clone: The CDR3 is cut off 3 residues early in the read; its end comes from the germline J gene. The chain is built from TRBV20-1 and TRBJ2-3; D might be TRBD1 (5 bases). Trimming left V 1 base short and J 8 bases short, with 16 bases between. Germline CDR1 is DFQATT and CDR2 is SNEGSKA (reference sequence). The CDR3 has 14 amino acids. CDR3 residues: CSARVTAPVGTQYF. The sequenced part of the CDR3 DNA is TGCAGTGCTAGAGTGACAGCTCCCGTGGGTACG.

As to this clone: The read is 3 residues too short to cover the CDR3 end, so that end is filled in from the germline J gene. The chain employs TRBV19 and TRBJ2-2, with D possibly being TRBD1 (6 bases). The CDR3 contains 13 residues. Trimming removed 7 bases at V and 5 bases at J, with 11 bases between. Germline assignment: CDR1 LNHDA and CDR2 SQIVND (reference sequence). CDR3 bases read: TGTGCCAGTAATCGGCAGGGGACCGGGGAG. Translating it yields CASNRQGTGE. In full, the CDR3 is CASNRQGTGELFF.

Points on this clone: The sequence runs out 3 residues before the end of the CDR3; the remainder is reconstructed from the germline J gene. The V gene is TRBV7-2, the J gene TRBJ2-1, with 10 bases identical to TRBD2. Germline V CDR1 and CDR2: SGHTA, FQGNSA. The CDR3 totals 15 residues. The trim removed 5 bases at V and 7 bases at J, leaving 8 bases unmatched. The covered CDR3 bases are TGTGCCAGCAGCGTCCCGGGACTAGCGAGAAATGAG. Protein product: CASSVPGLARNE. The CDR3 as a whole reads CASSVPGLARNEQFF.

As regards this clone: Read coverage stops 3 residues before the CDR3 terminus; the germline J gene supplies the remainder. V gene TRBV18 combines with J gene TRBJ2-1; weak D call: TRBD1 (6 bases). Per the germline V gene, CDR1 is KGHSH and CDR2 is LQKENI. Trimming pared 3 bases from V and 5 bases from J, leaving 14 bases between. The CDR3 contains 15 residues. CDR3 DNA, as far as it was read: TGTGCCAGCTCACCTTCAGGGGTTCGCCACAATGAG. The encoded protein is CASSPSGVRHNE. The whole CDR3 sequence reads CASSPSGVRHNEQFF.

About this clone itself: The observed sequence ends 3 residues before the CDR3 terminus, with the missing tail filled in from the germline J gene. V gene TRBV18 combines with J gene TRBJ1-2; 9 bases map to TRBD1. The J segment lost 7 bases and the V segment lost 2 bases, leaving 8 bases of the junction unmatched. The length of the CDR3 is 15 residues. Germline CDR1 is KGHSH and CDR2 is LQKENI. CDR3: CASSPMDRGGFGYTF. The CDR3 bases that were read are TGTGCCAGCTCACCAATGGACAGGGGAGGATTTGGC. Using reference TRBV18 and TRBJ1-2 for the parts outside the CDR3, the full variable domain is NAGVMQNPRHLVRRRGQEARLRCSPMKGHSHVYWYRQLPEEGLKFMVYLQKENIIDESGMPKERFSAEFPKEGPSILRIQQVVRGDSAAYFCASSPMDRGGFGYTFGSGTRLTVV.

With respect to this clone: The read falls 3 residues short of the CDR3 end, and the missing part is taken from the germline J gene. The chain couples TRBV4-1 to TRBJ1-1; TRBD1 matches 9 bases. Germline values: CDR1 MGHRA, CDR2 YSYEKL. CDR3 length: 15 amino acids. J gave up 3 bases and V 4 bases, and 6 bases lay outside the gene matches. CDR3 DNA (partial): TGCGCCAGCAGCCGGGACAGGGAGGGCCACACTGAA. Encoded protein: CASSRDREGHTE. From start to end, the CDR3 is CASSRDREGHTEAFF.

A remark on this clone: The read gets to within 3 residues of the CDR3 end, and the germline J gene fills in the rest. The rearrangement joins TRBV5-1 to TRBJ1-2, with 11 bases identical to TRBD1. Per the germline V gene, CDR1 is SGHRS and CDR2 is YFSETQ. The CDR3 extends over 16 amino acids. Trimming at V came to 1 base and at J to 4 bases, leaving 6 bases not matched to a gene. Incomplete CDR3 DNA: TGCGCCAGCAGCTTGATGGGACAGGGGGACGGCTATGGC. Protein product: CASSLMGQGDGYG. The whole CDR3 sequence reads CASSLMGQGDGYGYTF.

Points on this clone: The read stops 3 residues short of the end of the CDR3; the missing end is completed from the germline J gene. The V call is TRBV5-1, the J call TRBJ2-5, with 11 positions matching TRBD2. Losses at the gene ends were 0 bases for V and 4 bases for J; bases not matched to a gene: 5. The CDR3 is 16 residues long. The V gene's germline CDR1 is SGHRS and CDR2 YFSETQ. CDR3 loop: CASSLVAGLAGETQYF. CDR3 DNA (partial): TGCGCCAGCAGCTTGGTGGCAGGACTAGCGGGAGAGACC. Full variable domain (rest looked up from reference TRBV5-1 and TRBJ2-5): KAGVTQTPRYLIKTRGQQVTLSCSPISGHRSVSWYQQTPGQGLQFLFEYFSETQRNKGNFPGRFSGRQFSNSRSEMNVSTLELGDSALYLCASSLVAGLAGETQYFGPGTRLLVL.

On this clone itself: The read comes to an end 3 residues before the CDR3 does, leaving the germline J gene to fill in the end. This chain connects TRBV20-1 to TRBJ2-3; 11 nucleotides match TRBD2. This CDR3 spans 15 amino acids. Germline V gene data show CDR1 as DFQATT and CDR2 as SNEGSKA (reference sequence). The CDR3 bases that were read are TGCAGTGCGACGGCGTTAGCGGGGGGGACCGGAACG. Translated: CSATALAGGTGT. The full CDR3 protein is CSATALAGGTGTQYF.

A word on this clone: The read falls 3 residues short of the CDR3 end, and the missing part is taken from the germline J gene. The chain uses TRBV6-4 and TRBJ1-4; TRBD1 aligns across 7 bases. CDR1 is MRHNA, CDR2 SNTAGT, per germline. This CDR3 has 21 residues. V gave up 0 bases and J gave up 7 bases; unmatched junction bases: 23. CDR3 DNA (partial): TGTGCCAGCAGTGACTCGAGACGGGACAGCGGCCTCTGTGCGTTATGTGAAAAA. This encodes CASSDSRRDSGLCALCEK. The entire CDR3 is CASSDSRRDSGLCALCEKLFF.

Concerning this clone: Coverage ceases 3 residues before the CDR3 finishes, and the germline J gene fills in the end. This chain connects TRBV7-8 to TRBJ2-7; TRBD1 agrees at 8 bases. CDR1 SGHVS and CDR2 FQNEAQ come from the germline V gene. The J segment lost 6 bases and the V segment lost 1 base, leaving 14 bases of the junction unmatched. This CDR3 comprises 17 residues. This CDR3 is CASSLGSWQGATSEQYF. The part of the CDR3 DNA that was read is TGTGCCAGCAGCTTAGGGTCTTGGCAGGGGGCGACTAGCGAG. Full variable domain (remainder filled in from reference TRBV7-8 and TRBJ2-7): GAGVSQSPRYKVAKRGQDVALRCDPISGHVSLFWYQQALGQGPEFLTYFQNEAQLDKSGLPSDRFFAERPEGSVSTLKIQRTQQEDSAVYLCASSLGSWQGATSEQYFGPGTRLTVT.

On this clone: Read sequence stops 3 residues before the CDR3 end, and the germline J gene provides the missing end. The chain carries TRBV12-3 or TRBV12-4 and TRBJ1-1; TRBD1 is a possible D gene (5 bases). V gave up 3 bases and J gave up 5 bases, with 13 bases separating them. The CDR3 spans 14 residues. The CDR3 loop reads CASSFDEQATEAFF. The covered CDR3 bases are TGTGCCAGCAGTTTTGATGAACAGGCGACTGAA.

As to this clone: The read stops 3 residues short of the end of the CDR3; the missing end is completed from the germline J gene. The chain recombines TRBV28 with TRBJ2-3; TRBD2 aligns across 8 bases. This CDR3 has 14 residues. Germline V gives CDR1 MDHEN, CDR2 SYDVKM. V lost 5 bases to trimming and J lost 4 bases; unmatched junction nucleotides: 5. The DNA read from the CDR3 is TGTGCCAGCAGTAGCGGGGGAGGACCAGATACG. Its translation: CASSSGGGPDT. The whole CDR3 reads CASSSGGGPDTQYF.

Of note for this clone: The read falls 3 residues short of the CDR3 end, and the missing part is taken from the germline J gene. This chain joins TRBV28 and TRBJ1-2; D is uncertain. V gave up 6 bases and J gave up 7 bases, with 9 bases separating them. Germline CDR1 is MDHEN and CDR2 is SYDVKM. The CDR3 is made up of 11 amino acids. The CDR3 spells CASSEKGGYTF. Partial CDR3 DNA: TGTGCCAGCAGCGAAAAGGGTGGC.

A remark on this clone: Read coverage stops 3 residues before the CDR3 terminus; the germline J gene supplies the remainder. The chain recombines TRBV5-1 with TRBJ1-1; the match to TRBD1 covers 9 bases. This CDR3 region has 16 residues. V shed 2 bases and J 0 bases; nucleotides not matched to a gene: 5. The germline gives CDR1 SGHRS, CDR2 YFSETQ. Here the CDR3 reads CASSFETGGMNTEAFF. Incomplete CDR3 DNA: TGCGCCAGCAGCTTTGAGACAGGGGGTATGAACACTGAA.

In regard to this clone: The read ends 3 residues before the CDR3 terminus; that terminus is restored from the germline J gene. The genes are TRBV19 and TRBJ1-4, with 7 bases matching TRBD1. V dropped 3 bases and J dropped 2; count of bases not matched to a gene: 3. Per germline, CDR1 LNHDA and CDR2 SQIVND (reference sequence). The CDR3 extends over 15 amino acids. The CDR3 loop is CASSIATGTNEKLFF. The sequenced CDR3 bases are TGTGCCAGTAGTATCGCGACAGGGACTAATGAAAAA.

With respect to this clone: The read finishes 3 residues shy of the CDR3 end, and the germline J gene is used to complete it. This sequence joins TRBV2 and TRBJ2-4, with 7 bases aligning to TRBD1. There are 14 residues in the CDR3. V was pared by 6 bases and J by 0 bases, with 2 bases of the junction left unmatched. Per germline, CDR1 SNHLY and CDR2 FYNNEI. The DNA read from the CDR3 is TGTGCCAGCAGGCAGGGGGAAGCCAAAAACATT. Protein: CASRQGEAKNI. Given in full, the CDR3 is CASRQGEAKNIQYF.

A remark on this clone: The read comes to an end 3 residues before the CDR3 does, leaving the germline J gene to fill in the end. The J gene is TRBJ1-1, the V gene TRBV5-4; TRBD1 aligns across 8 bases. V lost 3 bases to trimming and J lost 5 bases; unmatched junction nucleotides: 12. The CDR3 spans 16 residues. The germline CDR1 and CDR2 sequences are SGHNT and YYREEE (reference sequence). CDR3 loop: CASSSESQGAGTEAFF. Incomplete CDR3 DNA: TGTGCCAGCAGCTCGGAATCTCAGGGGGCGGGTACTGAA.

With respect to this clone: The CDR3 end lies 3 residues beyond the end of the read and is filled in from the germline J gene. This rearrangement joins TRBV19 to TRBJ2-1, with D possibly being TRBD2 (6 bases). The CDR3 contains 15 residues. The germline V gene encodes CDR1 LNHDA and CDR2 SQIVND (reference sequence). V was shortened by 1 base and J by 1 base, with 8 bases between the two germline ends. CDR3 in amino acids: CASSIGLGSYNEQFF. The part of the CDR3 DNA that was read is TGTGCCAGTAGTATAGGACTAGGGTCCTACAATGAG.

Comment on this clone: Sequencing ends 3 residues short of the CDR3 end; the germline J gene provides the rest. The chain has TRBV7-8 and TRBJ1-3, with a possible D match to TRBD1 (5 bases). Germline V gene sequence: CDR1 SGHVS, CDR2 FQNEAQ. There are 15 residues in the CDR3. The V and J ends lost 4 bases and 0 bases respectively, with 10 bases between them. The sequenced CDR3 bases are TGTGCCAGCAGCTCACAGGACGTCTCTGGAAACACC. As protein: CASSSQDVSGNT. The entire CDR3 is CASSSQDVSGNTIYF.

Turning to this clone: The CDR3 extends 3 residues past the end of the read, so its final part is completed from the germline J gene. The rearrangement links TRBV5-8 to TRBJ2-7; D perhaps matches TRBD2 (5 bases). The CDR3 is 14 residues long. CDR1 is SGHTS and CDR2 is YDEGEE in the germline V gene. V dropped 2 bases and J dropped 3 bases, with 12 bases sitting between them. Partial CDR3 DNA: TGTGCCAGCAGCTTAATATTAGCGAGCTACGAG. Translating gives CASSLILASYE. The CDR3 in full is CASSLILASYEQYF.

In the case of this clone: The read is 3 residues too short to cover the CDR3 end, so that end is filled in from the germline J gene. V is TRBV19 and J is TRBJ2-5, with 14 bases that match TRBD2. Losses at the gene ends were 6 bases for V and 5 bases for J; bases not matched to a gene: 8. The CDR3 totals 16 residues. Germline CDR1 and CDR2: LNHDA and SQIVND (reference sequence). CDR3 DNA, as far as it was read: TGTGCCAGTAGCACGACTAGCGGGGGGGCTTGGGAGACC. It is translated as CASSTTSGGAWET. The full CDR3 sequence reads CASSTTSGGAWETQYF.

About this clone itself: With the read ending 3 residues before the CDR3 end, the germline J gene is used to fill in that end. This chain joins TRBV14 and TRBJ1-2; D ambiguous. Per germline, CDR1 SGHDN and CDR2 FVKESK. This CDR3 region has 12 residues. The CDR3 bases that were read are TGTGCCAGCAGCCAAAACCGGGTCGGC. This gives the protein CASSQNRVG. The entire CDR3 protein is CASSQNRVGYTF. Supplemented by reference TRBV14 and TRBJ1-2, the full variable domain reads EAGVTQFPSHSVIEKGQTVTLRCDPISGHDNLYWYRRVMGKEIKFLLHFVKESKQDESGMPNNRFLAERTGGTYSTLKVQPAELEDSGVYFCASSQNRVGYTFGSGTRLTVV.

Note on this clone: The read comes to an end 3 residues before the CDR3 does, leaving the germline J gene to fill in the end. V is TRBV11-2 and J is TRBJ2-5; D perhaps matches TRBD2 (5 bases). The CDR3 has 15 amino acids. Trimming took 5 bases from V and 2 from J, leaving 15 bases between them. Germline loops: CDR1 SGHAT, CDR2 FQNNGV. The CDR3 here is CASSLVGRVQETQYF. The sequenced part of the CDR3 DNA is TGTGCCAGCAGCCTCGTTGGGCGGGTACAAGAGACC.

The CDR3: CSVLRQGSNEKLFF. The DNA read from the CDR3 is TGCAGCGTCCTCAGACAGGGGTCTAATGAAAAA. The chain carries TRBV29-1 and TRBJ1-4, with TRBD1 matching over 8 bases. The read ends 3 residues early relative to the CDR3; the germline J gene fills the gap. The CDR3 totals 14 residues. CDR1 is SQVTM and CDR2 is ANQGSEA in the germline V gene. The ends lost 6 bases at V and 3 bases at J; junction bases unmatched: 6.

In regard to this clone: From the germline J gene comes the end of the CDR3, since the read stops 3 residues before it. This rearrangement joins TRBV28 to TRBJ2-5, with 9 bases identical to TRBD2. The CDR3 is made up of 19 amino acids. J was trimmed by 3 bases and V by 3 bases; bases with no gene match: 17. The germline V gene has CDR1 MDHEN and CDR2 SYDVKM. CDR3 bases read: TGTGCCAGCAGTTTGCGCCCCTGGACTAGCGAGACCGGTGAAGAGACC. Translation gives CASSLRPWTSETGEET. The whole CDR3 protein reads CASSLRPWTSETGEETQYF.

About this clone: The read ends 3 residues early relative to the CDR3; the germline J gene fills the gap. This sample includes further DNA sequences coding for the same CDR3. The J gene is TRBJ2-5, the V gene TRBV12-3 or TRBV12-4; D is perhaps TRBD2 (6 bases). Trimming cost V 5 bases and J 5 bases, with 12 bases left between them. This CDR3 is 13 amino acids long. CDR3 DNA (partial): TGTGCCAGCAGTCTTCAGGGAGGCGAGACC. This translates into CASSLQGGET. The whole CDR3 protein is CASSLQGGETQYF.

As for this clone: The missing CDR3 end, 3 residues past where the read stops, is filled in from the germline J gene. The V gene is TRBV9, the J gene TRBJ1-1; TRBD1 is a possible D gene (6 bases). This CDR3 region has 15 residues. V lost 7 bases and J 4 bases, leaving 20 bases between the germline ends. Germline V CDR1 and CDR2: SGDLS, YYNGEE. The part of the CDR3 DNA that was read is TGTGCCAGCGGGAGAGGACAGATAAGTACCACTGAA. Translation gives CASGRGQISTTE. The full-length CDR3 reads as CASGRGQISTTEAFF.